This entry describes one TCR beta chain. The CDR3 is made up of 14 amino acids. The germline V gene encodes CDR1 PRHDT and CDR2 FYEKMQ (reference sequence). Trimming took off 5 bases at V and 4 bases at J, with 9 bases between the two ends. These data are taken from a study of cytomegalovirus exposure and HLA in healthy donors. PCR primers comprised 60 Vbeta and 13 Jbeta primers. The table came from immunoSEQ multiplex PCR; TCRdb's copy has only in-frame clones and leaves some out. The table records about 140,000 clones, about four fifths of them present only once. This TCR came from a man in his forties in good health and CMV-seropositive. The genes are TRBV13 and TRBJ1-6; perhaps TRBD1 as D (6 bases). The sequencing sample was made of PBMCs. The CDR3 loop reads CASSQGQYNSPLHF. CDR3 DNA: TGTGCCAGCAGCCAGGGACAATATAATTCACCCCTCCACTTT.